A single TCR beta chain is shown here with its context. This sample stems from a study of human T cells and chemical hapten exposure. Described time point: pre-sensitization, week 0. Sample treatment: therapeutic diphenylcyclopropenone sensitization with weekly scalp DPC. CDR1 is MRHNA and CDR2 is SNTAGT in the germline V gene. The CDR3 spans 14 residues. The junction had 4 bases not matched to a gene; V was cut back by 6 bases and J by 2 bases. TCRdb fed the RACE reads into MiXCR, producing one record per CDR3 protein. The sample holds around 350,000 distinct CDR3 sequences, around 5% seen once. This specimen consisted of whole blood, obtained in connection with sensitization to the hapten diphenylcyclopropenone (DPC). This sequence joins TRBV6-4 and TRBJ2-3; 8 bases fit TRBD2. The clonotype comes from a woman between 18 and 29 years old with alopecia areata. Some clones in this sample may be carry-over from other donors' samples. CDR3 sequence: CASSAGLDTDTQYF. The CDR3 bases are TGTGCCAGCAGCGCGGGACTAGACACAGATACGCAGTATTTT.